These 17 T cell receptor beta chains were all obtained from the same sample, sequenced in a study of blood T cell repertoires in COVID-19. Clones were read by immunoSEQ multiplex PCR, and TCRdb kept only the in-frame ones, dropping some. The table records some 300,000 clones, around 90% of them present only once. The specimen was peripheral blood. The source of these receptors is a woman in her forties with COVID-19, enrolled during active disease.

This sequence joins TRBV4-3 and TRBJ2-1, with 8 bases lining up with TRBD2. The CDR3 is made up of 15 amino acids. CDR1 is LGHNA and CDR2 is YSLEER in the germline V gene. The J segment lost 7 bases and the V segment lost 4 bases, leaving 9 bases of the junction unmatched. CDR3 residues: CASSRFAGGWNEQFF. The CDR3 DNA reads as TGCGCCAGCAGCCGCTTTGCGGGGGGATGGAATGAGCAGTTCTTC.

This chain joins TRBV27 and TRBJ1-2; 8 bases map to TRBD1. Trimming cost V 2 bases and J 1 base; bases outside gene matches: 6. Germline values: CDR1 MNHEY, CDR2 SMNVEV (reference sequence). CDR3 size: 16 residues. The DNA of the CDR3 is TGTGCCAGCAGTTTAAACTGGGACAGGTATAACTATGGCTACACCTTC. Its protein product is CASSLNWDRYNYGYTF.

This rearrangement joins TRBV4-1 to TRBJ1-4; TRBD1 matches at 8 bases. The CDR3 is made up of 14 amino acids. Germline V gene sequence: CDR1 MGHRA, CDR2 YSYEKL. V was pared by 4 bases and J by 8 bases, with 6 bases of the junction left unmatched. Here the CDR3 DNA reads TGCGCCAGCAGCCGGCTGACAGGGGCCGAAAAACTGTTTTTT. Amino acid sequence: CASSRLTGAEKLFF.

The chain is built from TRBV5-1 and TRBJ1-6; 7 bases agree with TRBD1. Unmatched junction bases numbered 2, after V lost 0 bases and J lost 5 bases. Germline-derived CDR1 and CDR2 are SGHRS and YFSETQ. The CDR3 consists of 15 residues. The chain's CDR3 is CASSLAGTDNSPLHF. The CDR3 coding sequence is TGCGCCAGCAGCTTGGCCGGGACAGATAATTCACCCCTCCACTTT.

The genes are TRBV5-6 and TRBJ2-7; 11 positions match TRBD2. The CDR3 has 15 amino acids. Germline loops: CDR1 SGHDT, CDR2 YYEEEE. J lost 3 bases, V lost 2 bases, and 4 bases had no gene match. The CDR3 reads CASSLLGTSGYEQYF. The CDR3, as DNA: TGTGCCAGCAGCTTACTCGGGACTAGCGGCTACGAGCAGTACTTC.

The genes are TRBV10-3 and TRBJ1-1, with a weak D call TRBD1 (5 bases). CDR1 ENHRY and CDR2 SYGVKD come from the germline V gene. Trimming took off 8 bases at V and 7 bases at J, with 14 bases between the two ends. This CDR3 comprises 12 residues. CDR3 protein: CAIRSGASEAFF. The CDR3 nucleotides read TGTGCCATCCGGTCTGGGGCCAGTGAAGCTTTCTTT.

The rearrangement uses TRBV5-4 and TRBJ2-5, with D tentatively TRBD2 (5 bases). Germline CDR1 reads SGHNT; CDR2 reads YYREEE (reference sequence). V was pared by 1 base and J by 0 bases, with 10 bases between. The CDR3 consists of 15 residues. CDR3 in amino acids: CASSLYPGDQETQYF. DNA of the CDR3: TGTGCCAGCAGCTTGTATCCCGGGGACCAAGAGACCCAGTACTTC.

The rearrangement uses TRBV4-1 and TRBJ2-3; no clear D. The CDR3 is 14 amino acids. Trimming cost V 1 base and J 6 bases, with 11 bases left between them. The germline V gene encodes CDR1 MGHRA and CDR2 YSYEKL. In DNA form, the CDR3 reads TGCGCCAGCAGCCAAGTCGTGAATAGTGATACGCAGTATTTT. It yields the protein CASSQVVNSDTQYF.

V is TRBV12-3 or TRBV12-4 and J is TRBJ1-6; D not resolved. Trimming took off 2 bases at V and 10 bases at J, with 9 bases between the two ends. The CDR3 has 13 amino acids. The CDR3 bases are TGTGCCAGCAGTTTAAACGAACGGTCACCCCTCCACTTT. As protein: CASSLNERSPLHF.

The V gene is TRBV4-3, the J gene TRBJ1-1, with TRBD1 matching over 8 bases. There are 15 residues in the CDR3. The J segment lost 0 bases and the V segment lost 3 bases, leaving 3 bases of the junction unmatched. Germline loops: CDR1 LGHNA, CDR2 YSLEER. The DNA for the CDR3 is TGCGCCAGCAGCCACTCGACAGGGGTGAACACTGAAGCTTTCTTT. It is translated as CASSHSTGVNTEAFF.

This clone occurred a few times. This chain connects TRBV12-2 to TRBJ1-3; the table's TRBD1 call for D was not verified on the DNA. TRBV12-2 is a pseudogene locus. The CDR3 extends over 17 amino acids. The CDR3 coding sequence is TGTGCAAGTCGCCTAGACTCGACAGGGTCGACAAGAAACACCATATATTTT. Amino acid sequence: CASRLDSTGSTRNTIYF.

This clone was counted once. The CDR3 sequence: CSVEGIRDSQETQYF. The CDR3 DNA reads as TGCAGCGTTGAAGGGATCCGGGACAGTCAAGAGACCCAGTACTTC. V gene TRBV29-1 combines with J gene TRBJ2-5; TRBD1 matches at 7 bases. The J segment lost 2 bases and the V segment lost 1 base, leaving 7 bases of the junction unmatched. CDR1 and CDR2 (germline): SQVTM, ANQGSEA. The CDR3 sequence is 15 residues long. Filled out from reference TRBV29-1 and TRBJ2-5, the complete variable domain reads SAVISQKPSRDICQRGTSLTIQCQVDSQVTMMFWYRQQPGQSLTLIATANQGSEATYESGFVIDKFPISRPNLTFSTLTVSNMSPEDSSIYLCSVEGIRDSQETQYFGPGTRLLVL.

The rearrangement uses TRBV5-6 and TRBJ2-7, with TRBD2 as a possible D gene (5 bases). The CDR3 extends over 14 amino acids. Trimming left V 3 bases short and J 3 bases short, with 13 bases between. CDR1 and CDR2 (germline): SGHDT, YYEEEE. The CDR3 sequence is CASSSLTGFYEQYF. As DNA, the CDR3 is TGTGCCAGCAGCTCCCTGACGGGATTCTACGAGCAGTACTTC.

CDR3 bases: TGTGCCAGCAGGGGGACAGGGATAAATTCACCCCTCCACTTT. This codes for CASRGTGINSPLHF. The chain couples TRBV6-5 to TRBJ1-6; 9 nucleotides agree with TRBD1. Germline lookup yields CDR1 MNHEY and CDR2 SVGAGI. CDR3 length: 14 amino acids. V dropped 6 bases and J dropped 7; count of bases not matched to a gene: 4.

The rearrangement links TRBV6-5 to TRBJ1-1, with 8 bases aligning to TRBD1. Trimming removed 2 bases from V and 2 bases from J; junction bases left unmatched: 7. CDR1 is MNHEY, CDR2 SVGAGI, per germline. The CDR3 extends over 16 amino acids. The CDR3, as DNA: TGTGCCAGCAGTTACACAGGCAGGGGGCAAAACACTGAAGCTTTCTTT. This encodes CASSYTGRGQNTEAFF.

V gene TRBV30 combines with J gene TRBJ1-2; TRBD1 is a possible D gene (6 bases). Germline V gives CDR1 GTSNPN, CDR2 SVGIG (reference sequence). The CDR3 has 12 residues. V was trimmed by 6 bases and J by 7 bases, leaving 15 bases between them. The CDR3 nucleotides are TGTGCCTGCGGTAGCGGGACATTTGGCTACACCTTC. Its protein is CACGSGTFGYTF. Complete variable domain (other parts from reference TRBV30 and TRBJ1-2): SQTIHQWPATLVQPVGSPLSLECTVEGTSNPNLYWYRQAAGRGLQLLFYSVGIGQISSEVPQNLSASRPQDRQFILSSKKLLLSDSGFYLCACGSGTFGYTFGSGTRLTVV.

The gene calls are TRBV5-3 and TRBJ1-4, with 7 positions matching TRBD1. TRBV5-3 is treated as an ORF (open reading frame) with a function not yet certain. After removal of 3 bases from V and 7 bases from J, the junction contained 21 bases not matched to a gene. CDR3 length: 19 residues. CDR3 sequence reads: CARSSVGASDRAWGEKLFF. DNA for the CDR3: TGTGCCAGAAGCTCCGTAGGGGCTTCCGACAGGGCCTGGGGTGAAAAACTGTTTTTT.